This entry lists 27 T cell receptor beta chains sequenced from one sample in a study of cytomegalovirus exposure and HLA in healthy donors (dated by TCRdb to about 2017). Library preparation was by the immunoSEQ multiplex PCR assay. For the multiplex PCR, a mixture combining 60 forward primers for TCR Vbeta segments and 13 reverse primers for TCR Jbeta segments was used. In TCRdb, the immuneACCESS table is reduced to in-frame sequences with V and J assigned. These tables do not hold every clone; where another copy was compared, an unresolved V gene accounts for under half, and the others remain unexplained. Recorded for this sample are 150,000 or so clones; almost 80% of them occurred a single time. 9.5% to 10% of the sample goes to the ten largest clones. Input material: PBMCs. The source of these receptors is a man between 18 and 29 years old in good health and CMV-seropositive.

The rearrangement links TRBV5-1 to TRBJ2-7; a possible D gene is TRBD1 (6 bases). The CDR3 spans 12 residues. Germline CDR1 and CDR2: SGHRS and YFSETQ. Trimming took 5 bases from V and 4 from J, leaving 10 bases between them. The CDR3 region has the DNA TGCGCCAGCAGTCTACAGGGTTACGAGCAGTACTTC. Residues: CASSLQGYEQYF.

This chain links TRBV5-1 with TRBJ2-5; D is possibly TRBD2 (6 bases). The CDR3 sequence is 13 residues long. The V end was cut by 4 bases, the J end by 3 bases, with 10 bases between. Germline V gene lookup returns CDR1 SGHRS and CDR2 YFSETQ. The CDR3 region is CASSLGLKETQYF. The DNA of the CDR3 is TGCGCCAGCAGCCTGGGACTGAAAGAGACCCAGTACTTC.

As DNA, the CDR3 is TGTGCCAGCAGTTACCAACGTAGGGGGTTCGCTGAAGCTTTCTTT. Its protein product is CASSYQRRGFAEAFF. This rearrangement joins TRBV6-5 to TRBJ1-1; the D gene is possibly TRBD1 (6 bases). The CDR3 contains 15 residues. With 2 bases removed from V and 6 bases from J, the gap between germline ends came to 16 bases. Per the germline V gene, CDR1 is MNHEY and CDR2 is SVGAGI.

V gene TRBV27 combines with J gene TRBJ1-2; the D gene is possibly TRBD1 (5 bases). This CDR3 is built from 14 residues. CDR1 and CDR2 from the germline V gene are MNHEY and SMNVEV (reference sequence). V was trimmed by 6 bases and J by 5 bases, leaving 16 bases between them. CDR3 sequence: CASSRTPGKYGYTF. CDR3 nucleotide sequence: TGTGCCAGCAGCAGGACACCAGGGAAGTATGGCTACACCTTC.

This clone has just a few counts. The chain recombines TRBV18 with TRBJ2-3; TRBD2 is a possible D gene (5 bases). Germline lookup yields CDR1 KGHSH and CDR2 LQKENI. V shed 0 bases and J shed 3 bases, with 10 bases lying between them. The CDR3 runs to 15 residues. The CDR3 protein is CASSPPERRTDTQYF. The CDR3 DNA reads as TGTGCCAGCTCACCACCAGAGCGGAGGACAGATACGCAGTATTTT.

The chain is built from TRBV19 and TRBJ2-1; a possible D gene is TRBD1 (6 bases). Germline CDR1 LNHDA, CDR2 SQIVND (reference sequence). There are 13 residues in the CDR3. Trimming shortened V by 5 bases and J by 3 bases, and 8 bases separated the two germline ends. The CDR3 DNA follows: TGTGCCAGTAGTCCGGACAGCTACAATGAGCAGTTCTTC. Translating it yields CASSPDSYNEQFF.

A note on this clone: Other nucleotide sequences in the sample specify the same CDR3. This chain connects TRBV7-2 to TRBJ1-5; D remains unclear. Between the trimmed V and J ends, which lost 2 bases and 2 bases, there was a span of 4 bases. The CDR3 is 13 amino acids. CDR1 is SGHTA, CDR2 FQGNSA, per germline. The CDR3 DNA reads TGTGCCAGCAGCTTACGGGGCAATCAGCCCCAGCATTTT. This translates into CASSLRGNQPQHF.

V and J are TRBV19 and TRBJ2-3, with D possibly TRBD1 on 6 matching bases. With 1 base removed from V and 2 bases from J, the gap between germline ends came to 13 bases. The germline gives CDR1 LNHDA, CDR2 SQIVND (reference sequence). The CDR3 spans 16 residues. The CDR3 nucleotides read TGTGCCAGTAGTATAGGGACAGTGTCGTCCACAGATACGCAGTATTTT. Its protein product is CASSIGTVSSTDTQYF.

The chain couples TRBV7-2 to TRBJ2-7; tentative D call: TRBD2 (6 bases). V lost 8 bases and J 3 bases, leaving 14 bases between the germline ends. The CDR3 contains 13 residues. CDR1 is SGHTA, CDR2 FQGNSA, per germline. The CDR3 region is CASGWDFGYEQYF. The CDR3 nucleotides read TGTGCCAGCGGATGGGACTTTGGCTACGAGCAGTACTTC.

V is TRBV7-9 and J is TRBJ2-1; tentative D call: TRBD1 (6 bases). This CDR3 comprises 18 residues. Germline V gives CDR1 SEHNR, CDR2 FQNEAQ (reference sequence). Trimming pared 7 bases from V and 5 bases from J, leaving 27 bases between. The DNA for the CDR3 is TGTGCCAGCACCAAACCCCAGGGGCTCCCACTTCCGAACAATGAGCAGTTCTTC. This sequence encodes CASTKPQGLPLPNNEQFF.

The V call is TRBV29-1, the J call TRBJ2-3; D might be TRBD1 (6 bases). The CDR3 has 12 residues. Trimming removed 4 bases from V and 6 bases from J, with 11 bases in between. Germline V gene sequence: CDR1 SQVTM, CDR2 ANQGSEA. CDR3: CSVVAGVDTQYF. CDR3 coding DNA: TGCAGCGTTGTCGCAGGGGTGGATACGCAGTATTTT.

The chain joins TRBV7-9 to TRBJ1-4; no firm D call. V dropped 4 bases and J dropped 5 bases, with 17 bases sitting between them. The CDR3 has 16 amino acids. The germline V gene encodes CDR1 SEHNR and CDR2 FQNEAQ (reference sequence). The CDR3 loop is CASSSGWGIGNEKLFF. The CDR3 DNA follows: TGTGCCAGCAGCTCGGGGTGGGGAATAGGGAATGAAAAACTGTTTTTT. Using reference TRBV7-9 and TRBJ1-4 for the parts outside the CDR3, the full variable domain is DTGVSQNPRHKITKRGQNVTFRCDPISEHNRLYWYRQTLGQGPEFLTYFQNEAQLEKSRLLSDRFSAERPKGSFSTLEIQRTEQGDSAMYLCASSSGWGIGNEKLFFGSGTQLSVL.

This clone was counted a single time. The chain employs TRBV10-2 and TRBJ2-2; weak D call: TRBD2 (6 bases). Per the germline V gene, CDR1 is WSHSY and CDR2 is SAAADI. This CDR3 has 18 residues. Trimming removed 0 bases at V and 6 bases at J, with 20 bases between. CDR3 sequence reads: CASSESGTWTNRAGELFF. CDR3 in DNA: TGCGCCAGCAGTGAGTCGGGGACCTGGACTAATCGCGCCGGGGAGCTGTTTTTT.

The V call is TRBV27, the J call TRBJ2-7; TRBD1 matches 7 bases. Germline V gives CDR1 MNHEY, CDR2 SMNVEV (reference sequence). This CDR3 contains 12 residues. Trimming removed 6 bases from V and 2 bases from J; junction bases left unmatched: 1. CDR3 sequence reads: CASRGTAYEQYF. The CDR3 DNA is TGTGCCAGCAGGGGGACAGCCTACGAGCAGTACTTC.

CDR3 amino acids: CAISDPSRATTRGMAYEQYF. CDR3 DNA: TGTGCCATCAGTGACCCCTCCAGGGCGACTACGCGGGGAATGGCCTACGAGCAGTACTTC. The chain carries TRBV10-3 and TRBJ2-7, with a tentative D call TRBD2 (6 bases). V shed 3 bases and J shed 2 bases, with 29 bases lying between them. The CDR3 sequence is 20 residues long. CDR1 and CDR2 (germline): ENHRY, SYGVKD.

A single count supports this clone. The CDR3 sequence is CASSQDLVGLAGADEQYF. CDR3 DNA: TGCGCCAGCAGCCAAGATCTTGTTGGACTAGCGGGAGCCGACGAGCAGTACTTC. V is TRBV4-1 and J is TRBJ2-7; 13 bases fit TRBD2. Germline CDR1 and CDR2: MGHRA and YSYEKL. Losses at the gene ends were 0 bases for V and 5 bases for J; bases not matched to a gene: 10. The CDR3 consists of 18 residues.

This chain links TRBV2 with TRBJ1-2; 7 bases line up with TRBD1. V was clipped by 11 bases and J by 6 bases; unmatched bases: 15. Per germline, CDR1 SNHLY and CDR2 FYNNEI. The CDR3 is 14 amino acids. The DNA for the CDR3 is TGTGCCGACCTTGTGGGGACAGAGGAAAATGGCTACACCTTC. Its protein product is CADLVGTEENGYTF.

The rearrangement joins TRBV10-3 to TRBJ2-1, with D maybe TRBD1 (5 bases). Trimming pared 6 bases from V and 5 bases from J, leaving 17 bases between. Germline CDR1 reads ENHRY; CDR2 reads SYGVKD. The CDR3 is 15 residues long. CDR3 bases: TGTGCCATCAGCGTAACCAAGGGGATAGACAATGAGCAGTTCTTC. Protein sequence: CAISVTKGIDNEQFF.

The genes are TRBV19 and TRBJ1-2, with 7 bases that match TRBD1. This CDR3 spans 15 amino acids. The V gene end was trimmed by 5 bases and the J gene end by 8 bases; junction bases not matched to a gene: 14. From germline, CDR1 is LNHDA and CDR2 SQIVND (reference sequence). CDR3 loop: CASSLADRVSEGYTF. The CDR3 DNA is TGTGCCAGTAGTTTGGCCGACAGGGTTTCGGAGGGCTACACCTTC.

The genes are TRBV6-5 and TRBJ2-2; possible D gene TRBD1, 8 bases. The CDR3 spans 16 residues. Germline assignment: CDR1 MNHEY and CDR2 SVGAGI. The V gene lost 3 bases and the J gene lost 6 bases, with 17 bases spanning the gap. The CDR3, as DNA: TGTGCCAGCAGTTATTCCGGAACAGGGGGGGCCGGGGAGCTGTTTTTT. Its translation: CASSYSGTGGAGELFF.

The chain carries TRBV5-6 and TRBJ1-1; D possibly corresponds to TRBD1 (6 bases). The CDR3 is made up of 15 amino acids. V lost 0 bases and J lost 5, with 14 bases in between. CDR1 SGHDT and CDR2 YYEEEE come from the germline V gene. CDR3 DNA: TGTGCCAGCAGCTTGGAGGGGGTAAGGGGGACTGAAGCTTTCTTT. Translation gives CASSLEGVRGTEAFF. Full variable domain (rest looked up from reference TRBV5-6 and TRBJ1-1): DAGVTQSPTHLIKTRGQQVTLRCSPKSGHDTVSWYQQALGQGPQFIFQYYEEEERQRGNFPDRFSGHQFPNYSSELNVNALLLGDSALYLCASSLEGVRGTEAFFGQGTRLTVV.

This clone was seen only a few times. V and J are TRBV18 and TRBJ2-5; D perhaps matches TRBD2 (6 bases). Germline V gene lookup returns CDR1 KGHSH and CDR2 LQKENI. V was pared by 0 bases and J by 7 bases, with 18 bases between. This CDR3 has 16 residues. The CDR3 protein is CASSPPGGDRKGTQYF. CDR3 bases: TGTGCCAGCTCACCACCCGGCGGGGATCGGAAAGGGACCCAGTACTTC.

The rearrangement joins TRBV6-5 to TRBJ2-5; 7 bases align to TRBD2. The J call is doubtful: the DNA matches TRBJ2-7 better. Germline V gene lookup returns CDR1 MNHEY and CDR2 SVGAGI. This CDR3 is 15 amino acids long. CDR3 DNA sequence: TGTGCCAGCAGTTACACCCAGGGAGGGAGGGGCGAGCAGTACTTC. This gives the protein CASSYTQGGRGEQYF.

V gene TRBV6-1 combines with J gene TRBJ2-1; no clear D. This CDR3 has 14 amino acids. Germline V gives CDR1 MNHNS, CDR2 SASEGT. The ends were cut back, 7 bases at V and 3 bases at J, with 13 bases in the middle. In DNA form, the CDR3 reads TGTGCCAGCATAGGCGGATTGAGCTACAATGAGCAGTTCTTC. As protein: CASIGGLSYNEQFF.

The rearrangement links TRBV13 to TRBJ2-1; D might be TRBD2 (6 bases). The germline V and J ends were trimmed by 0 bases and 7 bases, with 16 bases remaining between them. The CDR3 contains 16 residues. The germline V gene has CDR1 PRHDT and CDR2 FYEKMQ (reference sequence). This CDR3 is CASSLGGLTSGNEQFF. CDR3 DNA sequence: TGTGCCAGCAGCTTAGGGGGGCTGACTAGTGGAAATGAGCAGTTCTTC.

V usage is TRBV4-1 and J usage is TRBJ2-1, with TRBD2 identical over 12 bases. Germline trimming cut 4 bases from V and 4 bases from J; bases unmatched to any gene: 8. CDR3 length: 17 amino acids. Germline CDR1 and CDR2: MGHRA and YSYEKL. The CDR3 nucleotides read TGCGCCAGCAGCCGACTAGCGGGAGACCCACCGTACAATGAGCAGTTCTTC. Translating gives CASSRLAGDPPYNEQFF.

This clone was observed a single time. The chain uses TRBV11-1 and TRBJ2-1; TRBD1 aligns across 8 bases. The CDR3 length is 14 residues. V lost 5 bases, J lost 8 bases, and 8 bases stayed unmatched. Germline V gene lookup returns CDR1 SGHAT and CDR2 FQDESV (reference sequence). The DNA of the CDR3 is TGTGCCAGCAGCCCACCGGACAGGGCCGATGAGCAGTTCTTC. Translated: CASSPPDRADEQFF.